What follows are 12 T cell receptor beta chains derived from one specimen sequenced in a study of blood T cell repertoires in COVID-19. Data came from immunoSEQ multiplex PCR; TCRdb stores just in-frame clones and leaves some out. This table holds around 63,000 clones, around 80% found once. Sequenced: peripheral blood. These receptors were taken from a man aged 60-69 years with acute or convalescent COVID-19.

This clone was detected a few times. DNA for the CDR3: TGCAGCGTTTCAACTAGCGGTTTTTTCTCCTACAATGAGCAGTTCTTC. Amino acid sequence: CSVSTSGFFSYNEQFF. The chain is built from TRBV29-1 and TRBJ2-1; TRBD2 aligns across 8 bases. Looked up from germline, CDR1 is SQVTM and CDR2 is ANQGSEA. After removal of 5 bases from V and 0 bases from J, the junction contained 9 bases not matched to a gene. This CDR3 is 16 amino acids long.

The chain recombines TRBV5-1 with TRBJ1-2; 8 bases fit TRBD1. Germline CDR1 SGHRS, CDR2 YFSETQ. The CDR3 has 15 amino acids. With V trimmed by 4 bases and J by 6 bases, 11 bases remained unmatched. The CDR3 nucleotides read TGCGCCAGCAGCCGCGGGGACAGGCAGACTCATGGCTACACCTTC. Amino acids: CASSRGDRQTHGYTF.

The rearrangement uses TRBV7-9 and TRBJ1-3; TRBD1 is a possible D gene (5 bases). This CDR3 has 16 amino acids. Per germline, CDR1 SEHNR and CDR2 FQNEAQ (reference sequence). The V end lost 5 bases, the J end lost 3 bases, and 17 bases lay between the germline ends. The chain's CDR3 is CASSTAREVYGNTIYF. The DNA for the CDR3 is TGTGCCAGCAGCACCGCCAGGGAAGTATATGGAAACACCATATATTTT. The full variable domain, its missing parts supplied by reference TRBV7-9 and TRBJ1-3, is DTGVSQNPRHKITKRGQNVTFRCDPISEHNRLYWYRQTLGQGPEFLTYFQNEAQLEKSRLLSDRFSAERPKGSFSTLEIQRTEQGDSAMYLCASSTAREVYGNTIYFGEGSWLTVV.

This chain links TRBV30 with TRBJ1-3; TRBD1 matches at 7 bases. The CDR3 contains 14 residues. Trimming at V came to 3 bases and at J to 5 bases, leaving 7 bases not matched to a gene. Germline CDR1 reads GTSNPN; CDR2 reads SVGIG (reference sequence). The CDR3 DNA reads TGTGCCTGGAGATGGGGCAGGGGGAGAAACACCATATATTTT. Protein product: CAWRWGRGRNTIYF.

The chain employs TRBV3-1 (or the pseudogene TRBV3-2) and TRBJ1-6; D not certain. Germline CDR1 and CDR2: LGHDT and YNNKEL (reference sequence). The V end lost 6 bases, the J end lost 6 bases, and 18 bases lay between the germline ends. The CDR3 runs 16 residues. The CDR3 DNA reads TGTGCCAGCAGGCTGACAAGTCCCCCCCCTAATTCACCCCTCCACTTT. Protein: CASRLTSPPPNSPLHF.

This chain connects TRBV7-2 to TRBJ1-3; TRBD1 matches 8 bases. V lost 5 bases, J lost 2 bases, and 5 bases stayed unmatched. In germline, CDR1 is SGHTA, CDR2 FQGNSA. This CDR3 region has 15 residues. The chain's CDR3 is CASSPDRGAGNTIYF. CDR3 in DNA: TGTGCCAGCAGCCCCGACAGGGGAGCTGGAAACACCATATATTTT.

This clone was detected only once. DNA of the CDR3: TGTGCCAGCAGCCAAGAATTTGGGACTAGCGGCTTGGAGACCCAGTACTTC. Amino acids: CASSQEFGTSGLETQYF. This chain joins TRBV14 and TRBJ2-5, with TRBD2 identical over 11 bases. This CDR3 contains 17 residues. CDR1 and CDR2 (germline): SGHDN, FVKESK. V trimming: 0 bases; J trimming: 5 bases; junction bases outside the gene matches: 8.

The chain has TRBV5-1 and TRBJ2-7, with a tentative D call TRBD1 (6 bases). From germline, CDR1 is SGHRS and CDR2 YFSETQ. The V and J ends lost 0 bases and 3 bases respectively, with 10 bases between them. The CDR3 covers 14 residues. CDR3 bases: TGCGCCAGCAGCTTGGTCCCACAGGGCTACGAGCAGTACTTC. Its translation: CASSLVPQGYEQYF.

V usage is TRBV6-2 or TRBV6-3 and J usage is TRBJ1-2; TRBD1 agrees at 7 bases. V lost 5 bases to trimming and J lost 7 bases; unmatched junction nucleotides: 4. CDR1 is MNHEY, CDR2 SVGEGT, per germline. The CDR3 is 12 amino acids. CDR3: CASSITGAGYTF. CDR3 bases: TGTGCCAGCAGTATTACAGGGGCTGGCTACACCTTC.

The rearrangement joins TRBV9 to TRBJ1-2; D gene unclear. The CDR3 sequence is 12 residues long. V gave up 1 base and J gave up 2 bases, with 3 bases separating them. Germline assignment: CDR1 SGDLS and CDR2 YYNGEE. CDR3 region: CASSVINYGYTF. The CDR3 DNA reads as TGTGCCAGCAGCGTAATAAACTATGGCTACACCTTC.

The chain uses TRBV5-5 and TRBJ1-2; D unclear. The CDR3 extends over 13 amino acids. The germline V gene has CDR1 SGHKS and CDR2 YYEKEE (reference sequence). Trimming left V 2 bases short and J 1 base short, with 6 bases between. Written as DNA, the CDR3 is TGTGCCAGCAGCTTTGCCAGTAACTATGGCTACACCTTC. Translating gives CASSFASNYGYTF.

The chain recombines TRBV14 with TRBJ1-1; D gene unclear. The CDR3 covers 12 residues. Per germline, CDR1 SGHDN and CDR2 FVKESK. V shed 3 bases and J shed 3 bases, with 5 bases lying between them. The DNA for the CDR3 is TGTGCCAGCAGCCACCGTCACACTGAAGCTTTCTTT. This sequence encodes CASSHRHTEAFF.